This is a list of T cell receptor beta chains from one sample in a study of blood T cell repertoires in COVID-19. Method: immunoSEQ multiplex PCR; TCRdb's copy keeps in-frame clones and lacks some. The sample includes about 73,000 clones, about 83% of them seen just once. Sequencing was done on a sample of peripheral blood. The receptors derive from a middle-aged man with active COVID-19. Each CDR3 is given with its conserved first and last residue. A D gene is named only where the DNA matches it firmly. Size is stated for part of the rows, as once, few or many counts, or as a class when the clone is expanded.

13,.,TRBV29-1,.,TRBJ1-1,CSVRENWNTEAFF,TGCAGCGTTAGGGAGAATTGGAACACTGAAGCTTTCTTT
14,.,TRBV7-8,.,TRBJ2-4,CASSRGASKNIQYF,TGTGCCAGCAGCCGGGGGGCATCGAAAAACATTCAGTACTTC
13,.,TRBV27,.,TRBJ1-1,CASRQNRDTEAFF,TGTGCCAGCAGACAAAACAGAGACACTGAAGCTTTCTTT
17,.,TRBV4-1,TRBD1,TRBJ2-7,CASSQHPRTGEAYEQYF,TGCGCCAGCAGCCAACACCCCCGGACAGGCGAGGCCTACGAGCAGTACTTC
17,.,TRBV11-2,.,TRBJ1-4,CASSSIRGSRTNEKLFF,TGTGCCAGCAGCTCAATAAGGGGGTCCAGAACTAATGAAAAACTGTTTTTT
16,few,TRBV19,.,TRBJ2-7,CASSITHNGASYEQYF,TGTGCCAGTAGTATCACACACAATGGAGCCTCCTACGAGCAGTACTTC
15,.,TRBV28,TRBD1,TRBJ1-6,CASSPSQGLSTPLHF,TGTGCCAGCAGTCCCTCACAGGGGCTGAGTACACCCCTCCACTTT
14,.,TRBV5-1,.,TRBJ2-3,CATRRTGRSDTQYF,TGCGCCACCCGGCGGACTGGTCGATCAGATACGCAGTATTTT
19,.,TRBV3-1/TRBV3-2,.,TRBJ2-1,CASSQDEGDPSEAHNEQFF,TGTGCCAGCAGCCAAGATGAGGGGGACCCCTCCGAAGCCCACAATGAGCAGTTCTTC
14,.,TRBV3-1/TRBV3-2,.,TRBJ1-2,CASSRFVTGYGYTF,TGTGCCAGCTCCCGGTTTGTGACAGGCTATGGCTACACCTTC
12,.,TRBV30,TRBD1,TRBJ1-2,CAWTPGGGGYTF,TGTGCCTGGACACCAGGGGGCGGAGGCTACACCTTC
15,.,TRBV28,.,TRBJ2-2,CASSLSSGYTGELFF,TGTGCCAGCAGTTTAAGCTCGGGGTACACCGGGGAGCTGTTTTTT
16,.,TRBV10-3,.,TRBJ1-1,CAISPGGEKMNTEAFF,TGTGCCATCAGCCCGGGGGGAGAAAAAATGAACACTGAAGCTTTCTTT
13,once,TRBV2,.,TRBJ2-5,CASILNPQETQYF,TGTGCCAGCATCCTAAACCCGCAAGAGACCCAGTACTTC
14,.,TRBV10-1,.,TRBJ2-1,CASSESRRVNEQFF,TGCGCCAGCAGTGAGTCTAGGCGGGTCAATGAGCAGTTCTTC
14,.,TRBV7-6,.,TRBJ2-7,CASSLDTESYEQYF,TGTGCCAGCAGCTTAGACACCGAATCCTACGAGCAGTACTTC
16,.,TRBV7-8,.,TRBJ2-3,CASSPEAGRGTDTQYF,TGTGCCAGCAGCCCAGAGGCGGGGCGCGGGACAGATACGCAGTATTTT
13,.,TRBV11-3,.,TRBJ2-5,CASSPSYQETQYF,TGTGCCAGCAGCCCTTCGTACCAAGAGACCCAGTACTTC
17,.,TRBV5-1,TRBD1,TRBJ2-2,CASSLTLTGGRTGELFF,TGCGCCAGCAGCTTGACCCTGACAGGGGGAAGAACCGGGGAGCTGTTTTTT
13,.,TRBV15,.,TRBJ2-5,CATTRGSQETQYF,TGTGCCACCACTAGGGGGTCACAAGAGACCCAGTACTTC
14,.,TRBV18,TRBD1,TRBJ2-2,CASSPNRGAGELFF,TGTGCCAGCTCACCGAACAGGGGAGCCGGGGAGCTGTTTTTT
15,.,TRBV19,TRBD2,TRBJ2-1,CASRVASGAYNEQFF,TGTGCCAGTAGGGTGGCTAGCGGTGCCTACAATGAGCAGTTCTTC
13,.,TRBV5-5,.,TRBJ1-5,CASTLGANQPQHF,TGTGCCAGCACCCTGGGGGCGAATCAGCCCCAGCATTTT
12,.,TRBV6-6,.,TRBJ2-7,CASKAGSYEQYF,TGTGCCAGCAAGGCGGGTTCCTACGAGCAGTACTTC
12,.,TRBV12-3/TRBV12-4,.,TRBJ2-7,CARSGGRDEQYF,TGTGCCAGAAGTGGTGGCAGGGACGAGCAGTACTTC
17,.,TRBV5-1,TRBD2,TRBJ2-1,CASSLSGLAGDVDEQFF,TGCGCCAGCAGCTTATCCGGACTAGCGGGAGATGTCGATGAGCAGTTCTTC
16,.,TRBV7-2,TRBD1,TRBJ2-1,CASSNRDRGAYNEQFF,TGTGCCAGCAGCAACCGGGACAGGGGCGCCTACAATGAGCAGTTCTTC
17,.,TRBV24-1,.,TRBJ1-4,CATSDPLTEGTNEKLFF,TGTGCCACCAGTGACCCACTCACGGAGGGAACTAATGAAAAACTGTTTTTT
13,.,TRBV2,TRBD1,TRBJ2-7,CASKVDRGDEQYF,TGTGCCAGCAAGGTGGACAGGGGGGACGAGCAGTACTTC
16,.,TRBV6-2/TRBV6-3,TRBD1,TRBJ2-1,CASSPGDRGADNEQFF,TGTGCCAGCAGTCCCGGGGACAGGGGGGCAGACAATGAGCAGTTCTTC
13,.,TRBV5-1,.,TRBJ1-1,CASSRGAGTEAFF,TGCGCCAGCAGCCGGGGGGCTGGCACTGAAGCTTTCTTT
16,few,TRBV19,.,TRBJ2-7,CASSTSGAGFRHEQYF,TGTGCCAGTAGCACTTCTGGGGCAGGGTTTAGGCACGAGCAGTACTTC